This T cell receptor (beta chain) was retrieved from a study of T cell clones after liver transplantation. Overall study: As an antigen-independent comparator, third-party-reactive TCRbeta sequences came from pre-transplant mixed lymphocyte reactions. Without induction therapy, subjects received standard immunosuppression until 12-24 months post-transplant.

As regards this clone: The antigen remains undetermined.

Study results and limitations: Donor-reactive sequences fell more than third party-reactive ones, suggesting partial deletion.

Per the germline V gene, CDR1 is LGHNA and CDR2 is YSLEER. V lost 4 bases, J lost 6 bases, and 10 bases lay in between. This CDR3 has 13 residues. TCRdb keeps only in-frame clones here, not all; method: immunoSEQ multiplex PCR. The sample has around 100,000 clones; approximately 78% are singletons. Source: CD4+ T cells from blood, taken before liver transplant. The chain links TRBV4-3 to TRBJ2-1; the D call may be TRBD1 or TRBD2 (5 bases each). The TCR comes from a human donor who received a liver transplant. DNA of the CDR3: TGCGCCAGCAGCCTACGGGACGCCAATGAGCAGTTCTTC. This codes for CASSLRDANEQFF.